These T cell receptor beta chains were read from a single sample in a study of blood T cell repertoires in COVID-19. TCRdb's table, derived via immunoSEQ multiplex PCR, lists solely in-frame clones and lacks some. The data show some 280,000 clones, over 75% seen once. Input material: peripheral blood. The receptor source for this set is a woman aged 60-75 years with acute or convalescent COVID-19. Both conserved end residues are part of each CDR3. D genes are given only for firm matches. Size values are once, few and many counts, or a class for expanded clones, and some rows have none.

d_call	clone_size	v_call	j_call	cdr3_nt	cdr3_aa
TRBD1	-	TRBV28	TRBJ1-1	TGTGCCAGCAGTTCGACAGGGGCCTACCGGGACACTGAAGCTTTCTTT	CASSSTGAYRDTEAFF
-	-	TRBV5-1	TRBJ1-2	TGCGCCAGCAGCTTGACCGCGGGGGGCGATGGCTATGGCTACACCTTC	CASSLTAGGDGYGYTF
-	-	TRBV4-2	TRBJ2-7	TGTGCCAGCAGCCATACTGGGAGCTCCTACGAGCAGTACTTC	CASSHTGSSYEQYF
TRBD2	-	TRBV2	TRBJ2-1	TGTGCCAGCGGGATATTGGGGGGGAATGAGCAGTTCTTC	CASGILGGNEQFF
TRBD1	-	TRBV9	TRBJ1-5	TGTGCCAGCAGCGTAACAGGGGAAGGGCAGCCCCAGCATTTT	CASSVTGEGQPQHF
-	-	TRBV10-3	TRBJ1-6	TGTGCCATCAGTGGGGCAGGGAACGGGTATAATTCACCCCTCCACTTT	CAISGAGNGYNSPLHF
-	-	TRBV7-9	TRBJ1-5	TGTGCCAGCAGCTACCTAGGGGGACGGAGCAATCAGCCCCAGCATTTT	CASSYLGGRSNQPQHF
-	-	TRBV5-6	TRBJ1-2	TGTGCCAGCAGCTTGAAAGGGAGCCGATATGGCTACACCTTC	CASSLKGSRYGYTF
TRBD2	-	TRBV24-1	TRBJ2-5	TGTGCCACCAGTGCTGCGACTAGCGGGAGTCCCGAGACCCAGTACTTC	CATSAATSGSPETQYF
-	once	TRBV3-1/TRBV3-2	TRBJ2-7	TGTGCCAGCAGCCAAGATCCGGCGACGGAGTACGAGCAGTACTTC	CASSQDPATEYEQYF
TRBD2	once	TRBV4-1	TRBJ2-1	TGCGCCAGCAGCCAAGATCCGACTAGCGGGGGAAGCTCCTACAATGAGCAGTTCTTC	CASSQDPTSGGSSYNEQFF
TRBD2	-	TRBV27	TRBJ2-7	TGTGCCAGCAGCCTCGGACTAGCGGGAATTTTATACTTC	CASSLGLAGILYF
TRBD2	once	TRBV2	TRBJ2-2	TGTGCCAGCAGTGGTGGGGAACTAGCGGGCACCGGGGAGCTGTTTTTT	CASSGGELAGTGELFF
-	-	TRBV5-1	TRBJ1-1	TGCGCCAGTCAATCTACAGGGAACACTGAAGCTTTCTTT	CASQSTGNTEAFF
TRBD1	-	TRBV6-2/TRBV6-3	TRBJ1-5	TGTGCCAGCAGTTGGCGGACAGGGCGTCAGCCCCAGCATTTT	CASSWRTGRQPQHF
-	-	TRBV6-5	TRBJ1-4	TGTGCCAGCAGTTACTTTTTGAAGGCGGGCGAAAAACTGTTTTTT	CASSYFLKAGEKLFF
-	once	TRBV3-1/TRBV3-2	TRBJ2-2	TGTGCCAGCAGCCTGGGGACACGACGGACCGGGGAGCTGTTTTTT	CASSLGTRRTGELFF
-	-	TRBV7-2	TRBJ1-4	TGTGCCAGCAGTCGGTCGGCAACTAATGAAAAACTGTTTTTT	CASSRSATNEKLFF
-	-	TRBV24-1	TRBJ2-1	TGTGCCACCAGTGATTTCGGAGGGAGGGGGATCAATGAGCAGTTCTTC	CATSDFGGRGINEQFF
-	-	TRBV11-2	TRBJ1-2	TGTGCCAGCAGCTTGGGGGGGCGTAATGGCTACACCTTC	CASSLGGRNGYTF
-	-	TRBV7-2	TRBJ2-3	TGTGCCAGCAGCCCCCACAGGGCAGATACGCAGTATTTT	CASSPHRADTQYF
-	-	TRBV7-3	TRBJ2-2	TGTGCCAGCAGCTCCACACTCGGGGGTGGGACCGGGGAGCTGTTTTTT	CASSSTLGGGTGELFF
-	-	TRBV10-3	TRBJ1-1	TGTGCCATCAGTGAGGACATTGAAGCTTTCTTT	CAISEDIEAFF
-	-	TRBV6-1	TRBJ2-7	TGTGCCAGCAGTGAAACGGCAGGGCCTGAGCAGTACTTC	CASSETAGPEQYF
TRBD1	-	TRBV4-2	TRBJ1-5	TGTGCCAGCAGCCTCGGACAGGATAGCAATCAGCCCCAGCATTTT	CASSLGQDSNQPQHF
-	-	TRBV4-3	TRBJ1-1	TGCGCCAGCAGCCTGACCCCCGGGGTCGGGGCTTTCTTT	CASSLTPGVGAFF
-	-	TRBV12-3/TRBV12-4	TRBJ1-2	TGTGCCAGCAGGGGTACAGGGACCTATGGCTACACCTTC	CASRGTGTYGYTF
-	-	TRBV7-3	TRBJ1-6	TGTGCCAGCAGCTTAGGAGTAGATAATTCACCCCTCCACTTT	CASSLGVDNSPLHF
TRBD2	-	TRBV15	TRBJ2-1	TGTGCCACCAGGGGGACTAGCGGGAGTCAGGTGGTCTTC	CATRGTSGSQVVF
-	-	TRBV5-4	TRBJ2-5	TGTGCCAGCGGAACAGGGGAGGCGGAGACCCAGTACTTC	CASGTGEAETQYF
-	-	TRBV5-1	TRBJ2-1	TGCGCCAGCAGCCCGACACCGAGCTCCTACAATGAGCAGTTCTTC	CASSPTPSSYNEQFF
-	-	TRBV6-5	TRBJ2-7	TGTGCCAGCAGTTCAGCCTACGAGCAGTACTTC	CASSSAYEQYF
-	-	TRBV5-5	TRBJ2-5	TGTGCCAGCAGCACGAGCCAGGGAGAGACCCAGTACTTC	CASSTSQGETQYF
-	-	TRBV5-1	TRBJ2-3	TGCGCCAGCAGCTTGGAAGACAGTTTGGCAGATACGCAGTATTTT	CASSLEDSLADTQYF
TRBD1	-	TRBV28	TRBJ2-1	TGTGCCAGCAGTGTTACCGGGACAGGGGCGAATGAGCAGTTCTTC	CASSVTGTGANEQFF
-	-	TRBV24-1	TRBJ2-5	TGTGCCACCAGTTCGGGACTGATCAGAGAGACCCAGTACTTC	CATSSGLIRETQYF
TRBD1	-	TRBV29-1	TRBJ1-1	TGCAGCTCCGGACAGGCGGCCACTGAAGCTTTCTTT	CSSGQAATEAFF
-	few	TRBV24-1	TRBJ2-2	TGTGCCACCAGTGATTCCTTTCTACAGGGTGCCACCGGGGAGCTGTTTTTT	CATSDSFLQGATGELFF
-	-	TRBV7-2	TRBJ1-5	TGTGCCAGCAGCTTAGATTCCGCGCAGCCCCAGCATTTT	CASSLDSAQPQHF
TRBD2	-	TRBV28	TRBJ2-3	TGTGCCAGCAGTTTCGTCGGCGGGGGAATAGATACGCAGTATTTT	CASSFVGGGIDTQYF